This TCR beta chain emerged from a study of T cell changes during pregnancy in multiple sclerosis (dated by TCRdb to between 2017 and 2020). Context from the whole study: In women with multiple sclerosis, the researchers looked at how the T cell repertoire shifted as pregnancy progressed.

A remark on this clone: The clone's antigen remains unknown. No base qualities exist here, and no much larger clone lies one base off it.

The method was the immunoSEQ multiplex PCR assay. TCRdb provides this immuneACCESS table in a form limited to in-frame rearrangements. Some clones are lacking; in checked studies, under half of them reflect an unresolved V gene, and why the rest are absent is not known. This sample comprises roughly 36,000 clones, about nine tenths of them detected only once. The ten largest clones add up to 4% to 5% of the sample. Reading the germline V gene gives CDR1 SQVTM and CDR2 ANQGSEA. V is pared back by 0 bases and J by 4 bases, with 9 bases lying between the germline termini. The CDR3 covers 13 residues, taking in both the cysteine and the phenylalanine. Solely the CDR3 DNA is kept, with 39 bases framed from the first base.

The chain was built from TRBV29-1 and TRBJ2-5, with the D segment identity uncertain. The source is a female donor in good health, enrolled as a control in a pregnancy study. This material consisted of peripheral blood, taken in the second trimester of pregnancy. The DNA reads as follows: TGCAGCGTTGAAGATGCGAGGAGAGAGACCCAGTACTTC. This encodes CSVEDARRETQYF.